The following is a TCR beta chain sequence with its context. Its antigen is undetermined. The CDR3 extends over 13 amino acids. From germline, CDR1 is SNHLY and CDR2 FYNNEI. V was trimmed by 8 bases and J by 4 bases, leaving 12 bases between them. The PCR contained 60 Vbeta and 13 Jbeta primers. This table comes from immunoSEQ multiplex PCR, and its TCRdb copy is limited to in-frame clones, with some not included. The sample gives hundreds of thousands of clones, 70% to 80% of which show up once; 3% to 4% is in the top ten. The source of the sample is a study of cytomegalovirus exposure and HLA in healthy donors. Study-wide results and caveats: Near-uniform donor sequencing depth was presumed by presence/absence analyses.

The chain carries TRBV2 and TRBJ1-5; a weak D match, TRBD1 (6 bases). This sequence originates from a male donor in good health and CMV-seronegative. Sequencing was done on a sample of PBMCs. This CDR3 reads CASLGQLNQPQHF. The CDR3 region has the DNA TGTGCCAGCCTTGGACAGTTAAATCAGCCCCAGCATTTT.